The sequence of this TCR beta chain was determined in a study of blood T cell repertoires in COVID-19. On the study more broadly: Sites across the United States, Italy and Spain contributed samples from acute and convalescent COVID-19. PBMCs, B-cell-depleted T cells, or T cells were the source of the cDNA or gDNA that made up the material.

V was shortened by 5 bases and J by 5 bases, with 17 bases between the two germline ends. From germline, CDR1 is SGHTA and CDR2 FQGTGA. The CDR3 covers 15 residues. How the authors handled the data: Scientists estimated how many nucleated cells there were by amplifying reference gene primers. The repertoire was sequenced with immunoSEQ multiplex PCR; TCRdb's copy has only in-frame clones and lacks some. Clone size and V and J calls were adopted from that table, with D and trimming inferred from the DNA. The table has approximately 330,000 clones, around nine tenths seen once. The gene calls are TRBV7-3 and TRBJ2-3, with D possibly TRBD1 on 6 matching bases. The sequence was obtained from a woman aged 45-60 years with active or convalescent COVID-19. What was sequenced was peripheral blood. The CDR3 sequence: CASSPPGQDQDTQYF. CDR3 sequence (DNA): TGTGCCAGCAGCCCCCCGGGACAAGATCAAGATACGCAGTATTTT.